This T cell receptor beta chain was captured in a study of control samples from healthy donors and cancer patients. Method: immunoSEQ multiplex PCR; TCRdb's copy keeps in-frame clones and lacks some. The sample lists tens of thousands of clones, around 84% occurring once. The V gene lost 3 bases and the J gene lost 5 bases, with 4 bases spanning the gap. This CDR3 contains 12 residues. Per the germline V gene, CDR1 is SEHNR and CDR2 is FQNEAQ (reference sequence). The TCR originated in a woman in her forties or fifties with lung cancer. The specimen was PBMCs. The V gene is TRBV7-9, the J gene TRBJ1-4; D remains unclear. Here the CDR3 reads CASSFPNEKLFF. DNA of the CDR3: TGTGCCAGCAGCTTCCCGAATGAAAAACTGTTTTTT. The variable domain in full, completed from reference TRBV7-9 and TRBJ1-4, reads DTGVSQNPRHKITKRGQNVTFRCDPISEHNRLYWYRQTLGQGPEFLTYFQNEAQLEKSRLLSDRFSAERPKGSFSTLEIQRTEQGDSAMYLCASSFPNEKLFFGSGTQLSVL.